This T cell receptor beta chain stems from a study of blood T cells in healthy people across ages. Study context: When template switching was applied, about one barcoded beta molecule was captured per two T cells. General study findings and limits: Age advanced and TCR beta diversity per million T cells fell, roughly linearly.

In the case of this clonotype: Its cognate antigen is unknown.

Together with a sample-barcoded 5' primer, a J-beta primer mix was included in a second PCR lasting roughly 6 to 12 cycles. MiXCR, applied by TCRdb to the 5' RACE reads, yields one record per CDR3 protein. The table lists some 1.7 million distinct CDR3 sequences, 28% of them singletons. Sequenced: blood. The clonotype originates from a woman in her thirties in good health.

As DNA, the CDR3 is TGTGCCAGCAGCTTAGCCCAGGGGAGGAACACTGAAGCTTTCTTT. Its protein is CASSLAQGRNTEAFF. V is TRBV7-9 and J is TRBJ1-1, with TRBD1 as a possible D gene (6 bases). Trimming took 0 bases from V and 1 from J, leaving 9 bases between them. This CDR3 has 15 amino acids. Per germline, CDR1 SEHNR and CDR2 FQNEAQ (reference sequence). Full variable domain (outside the CDR3, taken from reference TRBV7-9 and TRBJ1-1): DTGVSQNPRHKITKRGQNVTFRCDPISEHNRLYWYRQTLGQGPEFLTYFQNEAQLEKSRLLSDRFSAERPKGSFSTLEIQRTEQGDSAMYLCASSLAQGRNTEAFFGQGTRLTVV.